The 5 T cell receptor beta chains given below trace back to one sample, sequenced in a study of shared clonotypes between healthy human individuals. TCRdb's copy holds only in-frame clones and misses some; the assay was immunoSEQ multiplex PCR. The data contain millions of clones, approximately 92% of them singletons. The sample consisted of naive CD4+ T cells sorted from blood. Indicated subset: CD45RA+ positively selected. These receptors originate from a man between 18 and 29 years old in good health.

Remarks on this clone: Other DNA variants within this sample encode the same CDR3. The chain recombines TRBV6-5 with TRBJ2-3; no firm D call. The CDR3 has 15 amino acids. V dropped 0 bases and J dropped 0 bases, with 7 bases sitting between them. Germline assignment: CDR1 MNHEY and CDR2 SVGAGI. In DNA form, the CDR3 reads TGTGCCAGCAGTTACTCACAGCTTAGCACAGATACGCAGTATTTT. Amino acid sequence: CASSYSQLSTDTQYF.

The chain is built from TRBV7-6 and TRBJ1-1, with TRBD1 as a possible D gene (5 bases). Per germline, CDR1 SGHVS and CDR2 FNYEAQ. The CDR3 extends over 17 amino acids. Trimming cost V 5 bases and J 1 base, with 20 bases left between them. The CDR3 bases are TGTGCCAGCAGCCTAGGGACCCTATCGGTCTCGAACACTGAAGCTTTCTTT. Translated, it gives CASSLGTLSVSNTEAFF.

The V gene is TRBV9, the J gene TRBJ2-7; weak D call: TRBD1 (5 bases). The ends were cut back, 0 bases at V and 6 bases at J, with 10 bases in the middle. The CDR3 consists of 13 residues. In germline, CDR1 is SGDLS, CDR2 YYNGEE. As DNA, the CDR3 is TGTGCCAGCAGCGTAGTAGGGGCAGCCGAGCAGTACTTC. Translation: CASSVVGAAEQYF.

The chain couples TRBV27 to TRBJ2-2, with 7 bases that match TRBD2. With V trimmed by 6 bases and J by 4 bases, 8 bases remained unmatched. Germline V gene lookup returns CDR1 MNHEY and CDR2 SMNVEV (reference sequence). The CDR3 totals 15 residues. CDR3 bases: TGTGCCAGCAGCCGCATGGGGGGGGGCACCGGGGAGCTGTTTTTT. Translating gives CASSRMGGGTGELFF.

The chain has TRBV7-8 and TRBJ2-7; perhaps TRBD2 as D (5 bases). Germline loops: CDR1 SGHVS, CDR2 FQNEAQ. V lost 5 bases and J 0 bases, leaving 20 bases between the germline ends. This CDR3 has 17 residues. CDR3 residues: CASSELPGVIRSYEQYF. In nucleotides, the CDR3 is TGTGCCAGCAGCGAATTACCCGGGGTAATTCGCTCCTACGAGCAGTACTTC.